This is a list of T cell receptor beta chains from one sample in a study of blood T cell dynamics during melanoma immunotherapy. Only in-frame clones appear in the TCRdb table, and some are missing; sequencing was by immunoSEQ multiplex PCR. The repertoire holds approximately 28,000 clones, with around 80% as singletons. The starting material was blood, obtained from a patient treated with checkpoint blockade. These receptors were obtained from a human donor with melanoma. CDR3s include the opening cysteine and the closing phenylalanine or tryptophan. The order of the fields is J gene, clone size, V gene, D gene, CDR3 protein, CDR3 DNA. The D gene is left open where the match is weak. Clone sizes are given selectively: once, few, many, or a class where the clone is expanded.

>TRBJ2-1|NA|TRBV11-2|NA
CASSLKAGSYNEQFF
TGTGCCAGCAGCTTAAAAGCGGGCTCCTACAATGAGCAGTTCTTC
>TRBJ1-3|NA|TRBV30|TRBD1
CAWSARDRLHGGNTIYF
TGTGCCTGGAGCGCCAGGGACAGGCTCCATGGTGGAAACACCATATATTTT
>TRBJ2-5|NA|TRBV25-1|TRBD2
CASSEWTSEETQYF
TGTGCCAGCAGTGAATGGACTAGCGAAGAGACCCAGTACTTC
>TRBJ1-3|NA|TRBV7-9|NA
CASSPDGIGVTIYF
TGTGCCAGCAGCCCCGACGGGATTGGAGTCACCATATATTTT
>TRBJ1-2|NA|TRBV2|NA
CASVQEPSIGYTF
TGTGCCAGCGTCCAGGAACCCTCTATTGGCTACACCTTC
>TRBJ1-1|NA|TRBV7-6|NA
CASSLGQSSEAFF
TGTGCCAGCAGCTTGGGCCAGTCCTCTGAAGCTTTCTTT
>TRBJ1-5|NA|TRBV9|NA
CASSVEAGDQPQHF
TGTGCCAGCAGCGTAGAGGCAGGGGATCAGCCCCAGCATTTT
>TRBJ1-2|NA|TRBV5-4|TRBD1
CASSLQGANYGYTF
TGTGCCAGCAGCCTACAGGGGGCTAACTATGGCTACACCTTC
>TRBJ2-5|NA|TRBV19|TRBD2
CASSGGLVQETQYF
TGTGCCAGTAGTGGGGGACTAGTCCAAGAGACCCAGTACTTC
>TRBJ2-7|NA|TRBV7-2|TRBD1
CASSPLQGPYEQYF
TGTGCCAGCAGCCCACTACAGGGGCCCTACGAGCAGTACTTC
>TRBJ2-7|once|TRBV20-1|TRBD1
CSADRDGEQYF
TGCAGTGCTGACAGGGACGGCGAGCAGTACTTC
>TRBJ2-7|NA|TRBV20-1|NA
CSASGRGEQYF
TGCAGTGCTAGCGGCCGGGGCGAGCAGTACTTC
>TRBJ2-3|NA|TRBV7-7|TRBD2
CASSPTPSGSSTDTQYF
TGTGCTAGCAGCCCCACCCCTAGCGGATCTAGCACAGATACGCAGTATTTT
>TRBJ1-4|NA|TRBV2|TRBD1
CASRDRGGEKLFF
TGTGCCAGCAGAGACAGGGGAGGGGAAAAACTGTTTTTT
>TRBJ2-1|NA|TRBV4-1|TRBD2
CASSHHQGAREASGSNEQFF
TGCGCCAGCAGCCACCACCAGGGGGCTAGGGAGGCTAGCGGGAGCAATGAGCAGTTCTTC
>TRBJ1-1|once|TRBV11-2|NA
CASSLRLSSQGWTEAFF
TGTGCCAGCAGCCTGCGCCTATCCTCTCAGGGATGGACTGAAGCTTTCTTT
>TRBJ1-4|NA|TRBV5-4|NA
CASSSPNNEKLFF
TGTGCCAGCAGCTCACCCAATAATGAAAAACTGTTTTTT
>TRBJ2-7|NA|TRBV19|TRBD2
CASSPGTSGSVYEQYF
TGTGCCAGTAGTCCGGGGACTAGCGGGAGTGTCTACGAGCAGTACTTC
>TRBJ1-2|NA|TRBV5-6|NA
CASSLWGHGYTF
TGTGCCAGCAGCTTATGGGGGCATGGCTACACCTTC
>TRBJ2-7|NA|TRBV7-3|NA
CASSSQQGSEQYF
TGTGCCAGCAGCTCCCAACAGGGCTCCGAGCAGTACTTC
>TRBJ2-7|NA|TRBV5-8|TRBD1
CASSRTGDSTYEQYF
TGTGCCAGCAGCCGGACAGGGGATAGCACCTACGAGCAGTACTTC
>TRBJ2-7|NA|TRBV18|NA
CASSPTVAYEQYF
TGTGCCAGCTCACCAACGGTGGCCTACGAGCAGTACTTC